The source of this T cell receptor beta chain is a study of T-cell reconstitution after alpha-beta-depleted transplantation in children. The CDR3 has 17 residues. Germline CDR1 and CDR2: LGHDT and YNNKEL (reference sequence). After removal of 1 base from V and 4 bases from J, the junction contained 6 bases not matched to a gene. Overall study results and limits: Several hundred expanded graft clones reportedly were the source of alpha-beta T cells about two months after transplant.

Unique molecular identifiers were built into the TCRbeta library. MiXCR, run by TCRdb on the PCR reads, gives a single entry per CDR3 protein. The sample lists about 490,000 distinct CDR3 sequences; roughly a tenth were seen once. This clonotype was found a few times. The antigen remains unidentified. This sequence joins TRBV3-1 and TRBJ2-1; the match to TRBD2 covers 11 bases. This specimen was PBMCs, taken before TCRalphabeta/CD19-depleted stem cell transplant. This clonotype was obtained from a child under 10 years old with inherited bone marrow failure, due to receive a stem cell transplant. CDR3 DNA: TGTGCCAGCAGCCAAGGAGCTAGCGGGAGGTCATACAATGAGCAGTTCTTC. This sequence encodes CASSQGASGRSYNEQFF.